This T cell receptor (beta chain) is drawn from a study of blood T cell repertoires in COVID-19. Study context: Researchers got acute and convalescent COVID-19 samples from the United States, Italy and Spain. T cells, B-cell-depleted T cells, or PBMCs supplied cDNA or gDNA.

Libraries were prepared by immunoSEQ multiplex PCR; TCRdb keeps only in-frame clonotypes and omits some of them. The repertoire holds approximately 82,000 clones, with around 94% as singletons. This CDR3 contains 13 residues. Germline trimming cut 6 bases from V and 8 bases from J; bases unmatched to any gene: 7. This TCR came from a woman aged 60-75 years with active COVID-19. The rearrangement uses TRBV12-3 or TRBV12-4 and TRBJ1-2; 9 bases line up with TRBD1. The sequencing sample was made of peripheral blood. CDR3 residues: CASSQGQGFGYTF. The CDR3 nucleotides are TGTGCCAGCAGCCAGGGACAGGGCTTCGGCTACACCTTC.